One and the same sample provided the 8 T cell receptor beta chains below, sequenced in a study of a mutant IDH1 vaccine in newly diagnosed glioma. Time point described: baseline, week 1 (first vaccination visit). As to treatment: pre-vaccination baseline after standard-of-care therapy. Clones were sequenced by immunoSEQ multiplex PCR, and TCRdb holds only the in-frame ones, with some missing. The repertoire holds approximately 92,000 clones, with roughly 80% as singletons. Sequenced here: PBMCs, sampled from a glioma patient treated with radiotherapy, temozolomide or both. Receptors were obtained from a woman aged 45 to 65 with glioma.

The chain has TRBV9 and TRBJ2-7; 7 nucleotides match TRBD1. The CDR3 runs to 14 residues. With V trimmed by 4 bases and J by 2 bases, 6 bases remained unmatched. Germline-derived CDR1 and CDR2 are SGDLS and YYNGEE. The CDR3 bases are TGTGCCAGCAGCCCGAGACAGGGAACCTACGAGCAGTACTTC. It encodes CASSPRQGTYEQYF.

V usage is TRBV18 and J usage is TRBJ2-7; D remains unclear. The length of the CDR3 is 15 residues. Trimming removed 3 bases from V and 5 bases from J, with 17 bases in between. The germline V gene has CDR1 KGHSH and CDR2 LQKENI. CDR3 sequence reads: CASSPPVSGTNEQYF. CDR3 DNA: TGTGCCAGCTCACCTCCTGTATCGGGTACCAACGAGCAGTACTTC. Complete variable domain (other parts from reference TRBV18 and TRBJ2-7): NAGVMQNPRHLVRRRGQEARLRCSPMKGHSHVYWYRQLPEEGLKFMVYLQKENIIDESGMPKERFSAEFPKEGPSILRIQQVVRGDSAAYFCASSPPVSGTNEQYFGPGTRLTVT.

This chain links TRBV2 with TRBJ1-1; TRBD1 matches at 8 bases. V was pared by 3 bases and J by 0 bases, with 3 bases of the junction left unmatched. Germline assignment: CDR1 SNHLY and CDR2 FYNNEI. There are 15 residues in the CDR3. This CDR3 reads CASSETGVVNTEAFF. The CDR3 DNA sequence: TGTGCCAGCAGTGAGACAGGGGTGGTGAACACTGAAGCTTTCTTT.

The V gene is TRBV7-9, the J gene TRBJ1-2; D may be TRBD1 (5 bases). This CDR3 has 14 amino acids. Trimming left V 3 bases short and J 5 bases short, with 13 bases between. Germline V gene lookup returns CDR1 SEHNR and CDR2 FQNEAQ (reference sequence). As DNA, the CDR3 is TGTGCCAGCAGCTTCGAGGGGATACAGTATGGCTACACCTTC. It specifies CASSFEGIQYGYTF. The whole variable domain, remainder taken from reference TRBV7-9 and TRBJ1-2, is DTGVSQNPRHKITKRGQNVTFRCDPISEHNRLYWYRQTLGQGPEFLTYFQNEAQLEKSRLLSDRFSAERPKGSFSTLEIQRTEQGDSAMYLCASSFEGIQYGYTFGSGTRLTVV.

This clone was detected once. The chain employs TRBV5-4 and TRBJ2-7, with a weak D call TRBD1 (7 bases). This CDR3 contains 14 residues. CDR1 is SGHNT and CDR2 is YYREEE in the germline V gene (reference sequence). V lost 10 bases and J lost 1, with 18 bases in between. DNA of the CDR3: TGTGCCTACGGAGGGGGCGGTAAGTCCTACGAGCAGTACTTC. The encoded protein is CAYGGGGKSYEQYF. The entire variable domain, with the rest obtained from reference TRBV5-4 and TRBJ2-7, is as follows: ETGVTQSPTHLIKTRGQQVTLRCSSQSGHNTVSWYQQALGQGPQFIFQYYREEENGRGNFPPRFSGLQFPNYSSELNVNALELDDSALYLCAYGGGGKSYEQYFGPGTRLTVT.

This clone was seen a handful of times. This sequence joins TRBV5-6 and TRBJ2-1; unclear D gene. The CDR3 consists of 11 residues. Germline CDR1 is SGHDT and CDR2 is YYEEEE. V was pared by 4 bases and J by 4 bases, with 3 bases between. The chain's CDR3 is CASSLYNEQFF. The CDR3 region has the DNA TGTGCCAGCAGCCTGTACAATGAGCAGTTCTTC.

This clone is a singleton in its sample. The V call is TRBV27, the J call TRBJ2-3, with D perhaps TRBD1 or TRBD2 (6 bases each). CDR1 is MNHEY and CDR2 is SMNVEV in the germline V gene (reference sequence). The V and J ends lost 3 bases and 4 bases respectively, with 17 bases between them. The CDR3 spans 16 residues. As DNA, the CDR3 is TGTGCCAGCAGTTTGGGCAGGGGACTCTGGGCAGATACGCAGTATTTT. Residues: CASSLGRGLWADTQYF.

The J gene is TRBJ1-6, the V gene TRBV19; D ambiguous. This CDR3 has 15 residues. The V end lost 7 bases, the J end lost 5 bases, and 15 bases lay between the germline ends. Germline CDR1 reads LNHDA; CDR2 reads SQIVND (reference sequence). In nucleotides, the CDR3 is TGTGCCAGTAATTGGCATCCTGAGGATAATTCACCCCTCCACTTT. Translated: CASNWHPEDNSPLHF.